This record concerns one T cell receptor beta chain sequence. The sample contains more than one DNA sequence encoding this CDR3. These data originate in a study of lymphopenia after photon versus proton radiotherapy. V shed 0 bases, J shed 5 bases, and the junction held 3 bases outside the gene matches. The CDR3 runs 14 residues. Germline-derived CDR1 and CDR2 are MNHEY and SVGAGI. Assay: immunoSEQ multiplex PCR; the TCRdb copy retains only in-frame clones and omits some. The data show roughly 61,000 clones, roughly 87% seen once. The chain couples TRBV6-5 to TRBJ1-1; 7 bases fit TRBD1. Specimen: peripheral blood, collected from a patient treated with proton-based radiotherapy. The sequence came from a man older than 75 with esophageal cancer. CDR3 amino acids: CASSYSGGRTEAFF. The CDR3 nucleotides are TGTGCCAGCAGTTACTCAGGGGGCAGGACTGAAGCTTTCTTT.